Shown below are 29 T cell receptor beta chains from a single sample sequenced in a study of blood T cell repertoires in COVID-19. Only in-frame clones appear in the TCRdb table, and some are missing; sequencing was by immunoSEQ multiplex PCR. This sample has tens of thousands of clones, with around 85% found just once. Sequenced: peripheral blood. The source is a woman aged 55-70 years with acute or convalescent COVID-19.

The chain has TRBV19 and TRBJ1-2, with TRBD1 matching over 11 bases. The germline CDR1 and CDR2 sequences are LNHDA and SQIVND (reference sequence). V lost 9 bases to trimming and J lost 4 bases; unmatched junction nucleotides: 10. This CDR3 has 15 residues. The CDR3 loop is CASLPGTGGSYGYTF. In nucleotides, the CDR3 is TGTGCCAGCCTCCCCGGGACAGGGGGATCCTATGGCTACACCTTC.

The CDR3 DNA is TGTGCCAGCAGCGTAGGGTTTAGCGGGAGTACGGAGACCCAGTACTTC. It yields the protein CASSVGFSGSTETQYF. The rearrangement links TRBV9 to TRBJ2-5, with 9 positions matching TRBD2. Germline lookup yields CDR1 SGDLS and CDR2 YYNGEE. CDR3 length: 16 amino acids. The ends lost 0 bases at V and 5 bases at J; junction bases unmatched: 8.

V and J are TRBV3-1 (or the pseudogene TRBV3-2) and TRBJ1-4; 11 bases are shared with TRBD1. V gave up 8 bases and J gave up 7 bases; unmatched junction bases: 3. This CDR3 contains 13 residues. Germline V gene data show CDR1 as LGHDT and CDR2 as YNNKEL (reference sequence). CDR3 residues: CASGDRGAEKLFF. CDR3 DNA sequence: TGTGCCAGCGGGGACAGGGGGGCTGAAAAACTGTTTTTT.

The rearrangement links TRBV18 to TRBJ2-1, with 11 nucleotides matching TRBD2. Germline V gene data show CDR1 as KGHSH and CDR2 as LQKENI. V trimming: 5 bases; J trimming: 4 bases; junction bases outside the gene matches: 7. This CDR3 is built from 16 residues. CDR3: CASSLRTSGQYNEQFF. In DNA form, the CDR3 reads TGTGCCAGCTCATTAAGGACTAGCGGGCAATACAATGAGCAGTTCTTC.

This chain uses TRBV2 with TRBJ1-2, with a tentative D call TRBD1 (6 bases). The germline CDR1 and CDR2 sequences are SNHLY and FYNNEI. The germline V and J ends were trimmed by 8 bases and 0 bases, with 10 bases remaining between them. The CDR3 contains 13 residues. The CDR3 sequence is CASLRQANYGYTF. CDR3 sequence (DNA): TGTGCCAGCTTGCGACAGGCTAACTATGGCTACACCTTC.

The chain recombines TRBV29-1 with TRBJ2-7; D possibly corresponds to TRBD2 (6 bases). Germline CDR1 SQVTM, CDR2 ANQGSEA. The CDR3 length is 15 residues. V was shortened by 4 bases and J by 5 bases, with 21 bases between the two germline ends. Written as DNA, the CDR3 is TGCAGCGTTGTGGTGATCCGGGCATGGAGGGACGAGCAGTACTTC. As protein: CSVVVIRAWRDEQYF.

The rearrangement links TRBV7-9 to TRBJ1-2, with 7 bases aligning to TRBD1. Germline V lookup: CDR1 SEHNR, CDR2 FQNEAQ (reference sequence). This CDR3 comprises 18 residues. V lost 5 bases, J lost 1 base, and 16 bases stayed unmatched. The DNA of the CDR3 is TGTGCCAGCAGCCGACAGGGAGGAGGGTTTTCTTATAACTATGGCTACACCTTC. Encoded protein: CASSRQGGGFSYNYGYTF.

The genes are TRBV7-8 and TRBJ1-2, with TRBD1 matching 7 bases. The ends lost 5 bases at V and 7 bases at J; junction bases unmatched: 10. Germline V gene lookup returns CDR1 SGHVS and CDR2 FQNEAQ. CDR3 length: 14 residues. The CDR3 DNA reads TGTGCCAGCAGCCAACAGGGACAGATGTTTGGCTACACCTTC. Protein: CASSQQGQMFGYTF.

The gene calls are TRBV18 and TRBJ2-7, with a tentative D call TRBD2 (6 bases). The germline gives CDR1 KGHSH, CDR2 LQKENI. The CDR3 spans 16 residues. Trimming shortened V by 2 bases and J by 7 bases, and 21 bases separated the two germline ends. CDR3 loop: CASSPVRQSGEGEQYF. DNA of the CDR3: TGTGCCAGCTCACCAGTAAGACAGTCGGGGGAAGGGGAGCAGTACTTC.

The V gene is TRBV19, the J gene TRBJ1-1, with D perhaps TRBD1 (6 bases). Germline CDR1 and CDR2: LNHDA and SQIVND (reference sequence). The CDR3 length is 13 residues. The V end was cut by 2 bases, the J end by 8 bases, with 12 bases between. The CDR3 sequence is CASSITDSLEAFF. The CDR3 DNA reads TGTGCCAGTAGTATAACGGACAGTCTGGAAGCTTTCTTT.

V is TRBV18 and J is TRBJ1-2, with 9 bases lining up with TRBD1. The V segment lost 4 bases and the J segment 3 bases; nucleotides outside the gene matches: 6. CDR1 and CDR2 from the germline V gene are KGHSH and LQKENI. The CDR3 length is 15 residues. CDR3 residues: CASSRTGGPDYGYTF. The CDR3 DNA follows: TGTGCCAGCTCACGAACAGGGGGCCCCGACTATGGCTACACCTTC.

The chain's CDR3 is CASSPPFQGFAENTEAFF. CDR3 nucleotides: TGTGCCAGCTCACCACCGTTTCAGGGTTTCGCTGAGAACACTGAAGCTTTCTTT. The rearrangement uses TRBV18 and TRBJ1-1, with a tentative D call TRBD1 (5 bases). V was pared by 0 bases and J by 1 base, with 18 bases between. This CDR3 has 18 amino acids. Germline CDR1 is KGHSH and CDR2 is LQKENI.

The rearrangement links TRBV15 to TRBJ2-4, with TRBD1 as a possible D gene (6 bases). Trimming stripped 8 bases from V and 0 bases from J, with 20 bases between. In germline, CDR1 is LNHNV, CDR2 YYDKDF (reference sequence). The length of the CDR3 is 17 residues. In nucleotides, the CDR3 is TGTGCCACCGGCCAAACAGGGAACCTTCGAGCCAAAAACATTCAGTACTTC. Amino acid sequence: CATGQTGNLRAKNIQYF.

This chain connects TRBV4-2 to TRBJ1-1; D is unresolved. The germline V gene encodes CDR1 LGHNA and CDR2 YNFKEQ. The V end lost 0 bases, the J end lost 0 bases, and 8 bases lay between the germline ends. The CDR3 has 15 amino acids. CDR3 coding DNA: TGTGCCAGCAGCCAAGATGGCCTCATGAACACTGAAGCTTTCTTT. Translated, it gives CASSQDGLMNTEAFF.

The chain recombines TRBV7-2 with TRBJ2-7; no clear D gene. The CDR3 covers 14 residues. V was clipped by 1 base and J by 5 bases, with 12 bases between them. The germline V gene has CDR1 SGHTA and CDR2 FQGNSA. DNA of the CDR3: TGTGCCAGCAGCTTAGTCGGTAGTTTTAACGAGCAGTACTTC. It encodes CASSLVGSFNEQYF.

The chain joins TRBV5-4 to TRBJ2-7; 16 nucleotides match TRBD2. The trim removed 0 bases at V and 3 bases at J, leaving 12 bases unmatched. The CDR3 is 20 residues long. Germline CDR1 and CDR2: SGHNT and YYREEE (reference sequence). CDR3 amino acids: CASSLADPLGTSGRVYEQYF. CDR3 DNA sequence: TGTGCCAGCAGCTTGGCGGATCCCCTCGGGACTAGCGGGAGGGTCTACGAGCAGTACTTC. Drawing the rest from reference TRBV5-4 and TRBJ2-7, the complete variable domain is ETGVTQSPTHLIKTRGQQVTLRCSSQSGHNTVSWYQQALGQGPQFIFQYYREEENGRGNFPPRFSGLQFPNYSSELNVNALELDDSALYLCASSLADPLGTSGRVYEQYFGPGTRLTVT.

The CDR3 is CASQSEGYTF. In DNA, the CDR3 is TGTGCCAGTCAATCCGAGGGCTACACCTTC. J is TRBJ1-2 and V is TRBV6-6, with D hard to call. Trimming stripped 9 bases from V and 8 bases from J, with 10 bases between. CDR1 is MNHNY, CDR2 SVGAGI, per germline (reference sequence). The CDR3 runs 10 residues.

The chain carries TRBV6-1 and TRBJ1-5, with TRBD1 matching over 10 bases. CDR3 length: 18 residues. Trimming cost V 2 bases and J 0 bases; bases outside gene matches: 7. CDR1 MNHNS and CDR2 SASEGT come from the germline V gene. CDR3 bases: TGTGCCAGCAGTGAATATGGGACAGGGGCATATAGCAATCAGCCCCAGCATTTT. Translated: CASSEYGTGAYSNQPQHF.

The CDR3 here is CAWRVQGANTEAFF. The CDR3 DNA is TGTGCCTGGAGGGTACAGGGAGCGAACACTGAAGCTTTCTTT. The chain recombines TRBV30 with TRBJ1-1; D may be TRBD1 (6 bases). The ends were cut back, 3 bases at V and 1 base at J, with 12 bases in the middle. The germline gives CDR1 GTSNPN, CDR2 SVGIG (reference sequence). The CDR3 sequence is 14 residues long.

A single count supports this clone. The J gene is TRBJ2-1, the V gene TRBV3-1 (or the pseudogene TRBV3-2); no firm D call. Trimming took 1 base from V and 10 from J, leaving 8 bases between them. Germline CDR1 is LGHDT and CDR2 is YNNKEL (reference sequence). CDR3 length equals 12 residues. The CDR3 DNA is TGTGCCAGCAGCCAAGGGATGAGGGAGCAGTTCTTC. Translating it yields CASSQGMREQFF.

This clone was observed once. The chain is built from TRBV29-1 and TRBJ2-2; 8 nucleotides agree with TRBD1. This CDR3 region has 14 residues. Germline V lookup: CDR1 SQVTM, CDR2 ANQGSEA. The V segment lost 4 bases and the J segment 1 base; nucleotides outside the gene matches: 2. The CDR3 DNA is TGCAGCGTTGGGACAGGGATGAACACCGGGGAGCTGTTTTTT. Its protein product is CSVGTGMNTGELFF.

This clone occurred a few times. CDR3 bases: TGTGCCAGCAGTGAACCTAGCGGAAAAGAGACCCAGTACTTC. Its translation is CASSEPSGKETQYF. The chain couples TRBV25-1 to TRBJ2-5; 7 bases agree with TRBD2. V trimming: 2 bases; J trimming: 3 bases; junction bases outside the gene matches: 3. Looked up from germline, CDR1 is MGHDK and CDR2 is SYGVNS. The CDR3 is made up of 14 amino acids.

The chain links TRBV6-5 to TRBJ1-1, with D possibly being TRBD1 (6 bases). Germline CDR1 MNHEY, CDR2 SVGAGI. The CDR3 is 12 residues long. With 10 bases removed from V and 1 base from J, the gap between germline ends came to 10 bases. The CDR3 region has the DNA TGTGCCATCGGACAGTCGAACACTGAAGCTTTCTTT. Its translation is CAIGQSNTEAFF.

The chain has TRBV11-3 and TRBJ2-2, with 9 bases fitting TRBD1. This CDR3 region has 15 residues. V lost 4 bases to trimming and J lost 4 bases; unmatched junction nucleotides: 4. In germline, CDR1 is SGHNT, CDR2 YENEEA. The chain's CDR3 is CASSSRTGVTGELFF. The CDR3 DNA sequence: TGTGCCAGCAGCTCCCGGACAGGGGTCACCGGGGAGCTGTTTTTT.

V is TRBV6-5 and J is TRBJ2-1, with D tentatively TRBD1 (5 bases). Trimming left V 0 bases short and J 4 bases short, with 10 bases between. Looked up from germline, CDR1 is MNHEY and CDR2 is SVGAGI. The CDR3 covers 15 residues. The CDR3 coding sequence is TGTGCCAGCAGTTACTCGGGCAGGGCATACAATGAGCAGTTCTTC. The encoded protein is CASSYSGRAYNEQFF.

The chain carries TRBV29-1 and TRBJ1-2; 7 nucleotides align to TRBD1. This CDR3 comprises 13 residues. Germline CDR1 and CDR2: SQVTM and ANQGSEA. Germline trimming cut 6 bases from V and 4 bases from J; bases unmatched to any gene: 8. For the CDR3, the DNA is TGCAGCGTAATCCACAGGGGAATCTATGGCTACACCTTC. This encodes CSVIHRGIYGYTF.

The chain has TRBV5-1 and TRBJ2-2; tentatively, D is TRBD1 (9 bases). There are 19 residues in the CDR3. V lost 4 bases and J lost 2, with 24 bases in between. CDR1 and CDR2 (germline): SGHRS, YFSETQ. In DNA, the CDR3 is TGCGCCAGCAGCCAACAGGGGGCAAGTGTAGCGGGAAACACCGGGGAGCTGTTTTTT. Translated: CASSQQGASVAGNTGELFF.

V usage is TRBV6-4 and J usage is TRBJ2-1, with 8 nucleotides matching TRBD2. From germline, CDR1 is MRHNA and CDR2 SNTAGT. Losses at the gene ends were 4 bases for V and 7 bases for J; bases not matched to a gene: 12. This CDR3 has 16 amino acids. CDR3 sequence (DNA): TGTGCCAGCAGTGCCGGACTAGCTTGGGGTTTGAATGAGCAGTTCTTC. Its protein product is CASSAGLAWGLNEQFF.

J is TRBJ1-1 and V is TRBV30, with TRBD1 matching 9 bases. This CDR3 has 14 amino acids. The V gene end was trimmed by 5 bases and the J gene end by 4 bases; junction bases not matched to a gene: 8. CDR1 and CDR2 (germline): GTSNPN, SVGIG (reference sequence). CDR3 in amino acids: CAWGQGSSGTEAFF. CDR3 DNA sequence: TGTGCCTGGGGACAGGGGTCAAGTGGCACTGAAGCTTTCTTT.